This section outlines one TCR beta chain sequence together with its context. The source of the sample is a study of CD8 T cells in Susac syndrome. Whole-study context: Sequencing included Susac syndrome patients, about six of them with active disease and under ten in remission.

RNA in amounts of about 0.45 to 1 ug was reverse transcribed with random hexamers. The authors amplified TCR beta CDR3 across 54 Vbeta and 13 Jbeta using immunoSEQ multiplex PCR. TCRdb independently ran MiXCR on the immunoSEQ multiplex PCR reads; one entry per CDR3 protein. The table has roughly 190,000 distinct CDR3 sequences, more than 85% seen once. The V end was cut by 4 bases, the J end by 7 bases, with 13 bases between. Germline CDR1 LGHDT, CDR2 YNNKEL (reference sequence). This CDR3 region has 14 residues. Sample: CD8+ T cells from PBMCs. The receptor comes from a human donor with Susac syndrome. The J gene is TRBJ1-4, the V gene TRBV3-1; D is possibly TRBD1 (5 bases). This chain's CDR3 is CASSPDNGGEKLFF. The CDR3 nucleotides read TGTGCCAGCAGCCCGGACAACGGAGGTGAAAAACTGTTTTTT.